The clone carrying this TCR beta chain showed up just a few times. Its antigen is unknown. Both 60 Vbeta primers and 13 Jbeta primers went into the PCR. Clones were read by immunoSEQ multiplex PCR, and TCRdb kept only the in-frame ones, dropping some. The table shows about 140,000 clones, with around 77% occurring only once. The source of the sample is a study of cytomegalovirus exposure and HLA in healthy donors. Across the whole study: Earlier results showed approximately 120 million unique TCR beta sequences derived from approximately 180 million T cells. The study, taken as a whole, reports: Prediction of most subjects' HLA-A and HLA-B alleles by TCR beta sequences was reportedly accurate. Within an earlier analysis, most TCR beta V segments proved productive either about 90% or about 30% of the time. When analyzed later, a missense DCLRE1C variant was found to be linked to TCR beta V- and J-gene trimming.

The source of this sequence is a woman aged 45-59 years in good health and CMV-seronegative. Sequencing input: PBMCs.

The CDR3 DNA sequence: TGTGCCAGCAGCCAAACAGGGGGCACTGAAGCTTTCTTT. Residues: CASSQTGGTEAFF. The chain joins TRBV7-2 to TRBJ1-1, with 8 nucleotides matching TRBD1. Germline CDR1 reads SGHTA; CDR2 reads FQGNSA. The CDR3 is made up of 13 amino acids. J lost 4 bases, V lost 5 bases, and 3 bases had no gene match.